This T cell receptor (beta chain) was recorded in a study of blood T cell repertoires in COVID-19. Study at large: The study drew acute and convalescent COVID-19 samples from the United States, Italy and Spain.

In the authors' workflow: Amplification with reference gene primers provided the estimates of nucleated cell counts. The data were produced by immunoSEQ multiplex PCR, yet TCRdb's version contains in-frame clones alone and is incomplete. The V and J calls and the clone size are those of that table, but D and trimming were determined from the DNA. The sample contains about 74,000 clones, 84% of which appear only once. The CDR3 runs 15 residues. The germline V gene has CDR1 MNHEY and CDR2 SVGAGI. V trimming: 6 bases; J trimming: 3 bases; junction bases outside the gene matches: 8. This chain joins TRBV6-5 and TRBJ2-7; TRBD1 matches 10 bases. The receptor was isolated from a man between 65 and 79 years old with acute or convalescent COVID-19. Sequenced: peripheral blood. Here the CDR3 reads CASSGGRTGGYEQYF. The CDR3 DNA follows: TGTGCCAGCAGCGGAGGTCGGACAGGGGGCTACGAGCAGTACTTC.